Ten or more counts support the clone carrying this TCR beta chain. This sample is drawn from a study of spatial heterogeneity in lung cancer. Time point denoted: sample taken at primary tumor resection. Whole RNA was taken from tumor, nontumor lung or frozen PBMC; it was then sequenced unsorted. There were around 72 donors, all of them untreated patients with early-stage non-small cell lung cancer. Trimming stripped 0 bases from V and 0 bases from J, with 8 bases between. This CDR3 is 16 amino acids long. CDR1 and CDR2 (germline): KGHSH, LQKENI. Every TCR cDNA molecule carried a tag that served as a unique molecular identifier. TCRdb called the 5' RACE reads again in MiXCR, with one record for every CDR3 protein. Of around 19,000 distinct CDR3 sequences listed, 20% to 25% are singletons.

This TCR was recovered from a female donor with early-stage non-small cell lung cancer. The rearrangement joins TRBV18 to TRBJ2-2, with unresolved D. Sequences were derived from PBMCs, sampled at surgery. In nucleotides, the CDR3 is TGTGCCAGCTCACCACCAATAGGATCGAACACCGGGGAGCTGTTTTTT. Protein product: CASSPPIGSNTGELFF.